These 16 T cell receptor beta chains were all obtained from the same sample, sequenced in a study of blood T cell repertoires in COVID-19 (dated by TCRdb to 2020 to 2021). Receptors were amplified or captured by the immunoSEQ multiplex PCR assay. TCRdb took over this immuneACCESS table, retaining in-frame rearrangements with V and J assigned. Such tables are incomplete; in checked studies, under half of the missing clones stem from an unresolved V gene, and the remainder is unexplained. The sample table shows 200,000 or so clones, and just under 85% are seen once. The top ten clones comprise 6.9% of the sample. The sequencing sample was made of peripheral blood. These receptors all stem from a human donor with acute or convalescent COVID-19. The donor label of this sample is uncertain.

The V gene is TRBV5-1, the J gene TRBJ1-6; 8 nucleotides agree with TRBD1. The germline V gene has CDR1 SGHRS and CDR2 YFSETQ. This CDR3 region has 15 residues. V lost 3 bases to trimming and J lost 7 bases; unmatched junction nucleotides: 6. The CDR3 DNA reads TGCGCCAGCAGCTCTGGACAGGGTGGAAATTCACCCCTCCACTTT. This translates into CASSSGQGGNSPLHF.

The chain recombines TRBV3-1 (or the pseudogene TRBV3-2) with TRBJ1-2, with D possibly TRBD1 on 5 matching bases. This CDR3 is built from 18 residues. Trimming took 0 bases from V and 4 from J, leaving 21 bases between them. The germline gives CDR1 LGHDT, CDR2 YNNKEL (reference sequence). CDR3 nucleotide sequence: TGTGCCAGCAGCCAAGAGGGGCCTTTCGGGGGAGGAGGCTATGGCTACACCTTC. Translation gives CASSQEGPFGGGGYGYTF.

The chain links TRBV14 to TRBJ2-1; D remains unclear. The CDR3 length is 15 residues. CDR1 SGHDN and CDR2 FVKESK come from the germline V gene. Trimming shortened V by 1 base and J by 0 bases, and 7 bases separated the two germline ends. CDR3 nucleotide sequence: TGTGCCAGCAGCCAAGGCGATCTCTCCTACAATGAGCAGTTCTTC. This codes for CASSQGDLSYNEQFF.

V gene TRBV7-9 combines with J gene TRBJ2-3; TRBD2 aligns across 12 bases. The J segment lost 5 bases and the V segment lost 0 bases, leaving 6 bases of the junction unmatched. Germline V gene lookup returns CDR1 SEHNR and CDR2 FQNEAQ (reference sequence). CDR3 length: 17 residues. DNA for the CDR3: TGTGCCAGCAGCTTAGCTCTAGCGGGAGGGGCACAAGATACGCAGTATTTT. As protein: CASSLALAGGAQDTQYF. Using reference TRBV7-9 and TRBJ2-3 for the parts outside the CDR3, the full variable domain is DTGVSQNPRHKITKRGQNVTFRCDPISEHNRLYWYRQTLGQGPEFLTYFQNEAQLEKSRLLSDRFSAERPKGSFSTLEIQRTEQGDSAMYLCASSLALAGGAQDTQYFGPGTRLTVL.

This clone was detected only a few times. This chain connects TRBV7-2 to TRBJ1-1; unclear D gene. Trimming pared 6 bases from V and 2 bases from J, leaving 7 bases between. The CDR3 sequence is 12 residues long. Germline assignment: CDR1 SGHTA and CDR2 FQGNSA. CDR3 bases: TGTGCCAGCAGACGCGTAAACACTGAAGCTTTCTTT. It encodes CASRRVNTEAFF.

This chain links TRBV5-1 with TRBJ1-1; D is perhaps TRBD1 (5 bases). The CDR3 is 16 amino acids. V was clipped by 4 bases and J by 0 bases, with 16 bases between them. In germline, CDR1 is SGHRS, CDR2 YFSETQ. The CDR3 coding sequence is TGCGCCAGCAGCCCAATGGACATATCTATGAACACTGAAGCTTTCTTT. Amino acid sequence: CASSPMDISMNTEAFF.

CDR3 amino acids: CASSLDQGAGANVLTF. The CDR3 nucleotides read TGTGCCAGCAGCCTAGACCAGGGGGCTGGGGCCAACGTCCTGACTTTC. The chain employs TRBV5-4 and TRBJ2-6, with 7 bases lining up with TRBD1. The germline V gene encodes CDR1 SGHNT and CDR2 YYREEE (reference sequence). The V and J ends lost 4 bases and 2 bases, in that order; junction bases with no gene match: 6. CDR3 size: 16 residues.

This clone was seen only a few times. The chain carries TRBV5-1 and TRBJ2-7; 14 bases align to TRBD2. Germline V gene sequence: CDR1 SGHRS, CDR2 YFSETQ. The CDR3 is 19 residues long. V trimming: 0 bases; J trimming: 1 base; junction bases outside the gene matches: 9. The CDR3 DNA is TGCGCCAGCAGCTTGGATCCGGGACTAGCGGGAGTGGGGTCCTACGAGCAGTACTTC. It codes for CASSLDPGLAGVGSYEQYF. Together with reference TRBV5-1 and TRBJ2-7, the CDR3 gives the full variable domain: KAGVTQTPRYLIKTRGQQVTLSCSPISGHRSVSWYQQTPGQGLQFLFEYFSETQRNKGNFPGRFSGRQFSNSRSEMNVSTLELGDSALYLCASSLDPGLAGVGSYEQYFGPGTRLTVT.

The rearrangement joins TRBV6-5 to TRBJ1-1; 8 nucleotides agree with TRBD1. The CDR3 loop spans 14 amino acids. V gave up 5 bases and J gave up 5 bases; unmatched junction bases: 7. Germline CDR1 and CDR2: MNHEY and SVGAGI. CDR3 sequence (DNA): TGTGCCAGCAGTCCGCGACAGGGGAGAACTGAAGCTTTCTTT. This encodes CASSPRQGRTEAFF.

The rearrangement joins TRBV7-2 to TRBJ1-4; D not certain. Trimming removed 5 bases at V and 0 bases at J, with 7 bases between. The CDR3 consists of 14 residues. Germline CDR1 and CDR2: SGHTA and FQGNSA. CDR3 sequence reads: CASSPEATNEKLFF. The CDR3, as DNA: TGTGCCAGCAGCCCAGAGGCAACTAATGAAAAACTGTTTTTT.

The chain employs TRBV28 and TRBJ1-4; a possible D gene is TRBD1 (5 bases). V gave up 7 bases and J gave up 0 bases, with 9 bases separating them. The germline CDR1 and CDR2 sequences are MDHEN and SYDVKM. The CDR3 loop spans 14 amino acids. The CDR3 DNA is TGTGCCAGCAAAACAGGACCAACTAATGAAAAACTGTTTTTT. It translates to CASKTGPTNEKLFF.

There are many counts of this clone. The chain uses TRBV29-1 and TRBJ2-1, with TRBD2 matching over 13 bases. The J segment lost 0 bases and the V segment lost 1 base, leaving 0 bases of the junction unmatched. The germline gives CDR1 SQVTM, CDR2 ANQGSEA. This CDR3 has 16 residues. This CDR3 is CSVEGLAGGSYNEQFF. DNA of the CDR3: TGCAGCGTTGAAGGACTAGCGGGAGGCTCCTACAATGAGCAGTTCTTC.

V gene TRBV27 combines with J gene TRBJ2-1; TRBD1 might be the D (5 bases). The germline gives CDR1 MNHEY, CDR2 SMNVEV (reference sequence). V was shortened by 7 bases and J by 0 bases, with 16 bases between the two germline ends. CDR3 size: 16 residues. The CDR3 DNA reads TGTGCCAGCACCCAGGGTGCCCCTAGCTCCTACAATGAGCAGTTCTTC. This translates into CASTQGAPSSYNEQFF.

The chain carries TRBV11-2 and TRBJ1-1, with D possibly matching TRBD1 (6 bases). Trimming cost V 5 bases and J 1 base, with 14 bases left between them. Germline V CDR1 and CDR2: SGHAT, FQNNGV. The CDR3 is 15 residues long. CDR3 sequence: CASSKRTVRNTEAFF. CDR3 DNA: TGTGCCAGCAGCAAACGGACAGTCCGGAACACTGAAGCTTTCTTT.

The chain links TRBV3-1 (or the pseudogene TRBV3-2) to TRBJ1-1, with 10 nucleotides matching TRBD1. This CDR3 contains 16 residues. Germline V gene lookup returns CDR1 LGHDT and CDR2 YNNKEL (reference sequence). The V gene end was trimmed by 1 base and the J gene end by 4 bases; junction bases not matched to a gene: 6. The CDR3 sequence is CASSQATGGGGTEAFF. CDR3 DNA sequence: TGTGCCAGCAGCCAAGCGACAGGGGGCGGGGGCACTGAAGCTTTCTTT.

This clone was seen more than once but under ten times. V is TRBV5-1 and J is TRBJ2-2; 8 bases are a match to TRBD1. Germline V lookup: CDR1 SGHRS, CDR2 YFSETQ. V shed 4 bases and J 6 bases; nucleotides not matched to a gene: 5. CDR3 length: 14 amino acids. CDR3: CASSVTGAAGELFF. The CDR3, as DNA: TGCGCCAGCAGCGTGACAGGGGCTGCCGGGGAGCTGTTTTTT.